The 8 T cell receptor beta chains given below trace back to one sample, sequenced in a study of CD8 T cells in Susac syndrome (dated by TCRdb to about 2019). Libraries came from the immunoSEQ multiplex PCR assay. RNA was extracted with the RNeasy kit and roughly 0.5 to 1 ug was reverse transcribed using random hexamers. TCRdb's own reprocessing of the public reads used fastp at Q25 and MiXCR and kept productive beta chains. Each CDR3 protein gets just one entry, which takes the most common genes and DNA from the rows behind it. The sample records 150,000 to 200,000 distinct CDR3 sequences, approximately 95% of which are singletons. The ten largest clones represent 0.085% to 0.095% of the sample. Sequenced material: CD4+ T cells from PBMCs. The receptors stem from a human donor with multiple sclerosis.

This clonotype was detected only once. The chain uses TRBV10-3 and TRBJ2-5; no reliable D call. V dropped 0 bases and J dropped 4 bases, with 6 bases sitting between them. CDR3 size: 13 residues. Germline-derived CDR1 and CDR2 are ENHRY and SYGVKD. In DNA, the CDR3 is TGTGCCATCAGTGAGTCGTGGGGAGAGACCCAGTACTTC. It encodes CAISESWGETQYF.

The J gene is TRBJ2-7, the V gene TRBV29-1; a possible D gene is TRBD1 (6 bases). Germline loops: CDR1 SQVTM, CDR2 ANQGSEA. The CDR3 has 11 residues. Between the trimmed V and J ends, which lost 7 bases and 3 bases, there was a span of 10 bases. The CDR3 DNA is TGCAGCGCAATCAGGGGCTACGAGCAGTACTTC. Its protein is CSAIRGYEQYF.

The chain recombines TRBV20-1 with TRBJ2-4; tentatively, D is TRBD1 (5 bases). Germline loops: CDR1 DFQATT, CDR2 SNEGSKA (reference sequence). The CDR3 is 12 residues long. Trimming removed 3 bases at V and 8 bases at J, with 11 bases between. CDR3 in DNA: TGCAGTGCTAGCATGCAGGGTGACATTCAGTACTTC. As protein: CSASMQGDIQYF.

This chain connects TRBV3-1 to TRBJ1-5, with 8 bases aligning to TRBD1. CDR3 length: 15 residues. Trimming removed 1 base from V and 5 bases from J; junction bases left unmatched: 4. Germline V gives CDR1 LGHDT, CDR2 YNNKEL (reference sequence). The CDR3 DNA sequence: TGTGCCAGCAGCCAAGGCCGGACAGGGTATCAGCCCCAGCATTTT. This encodes CASSQGRTGYQPQHF. The whole variable domain, filled in from reference TRBV3-1 and TRBJ1-5, reads DTAVSQTPKYLVTQMGNDKSIKCEQNLGHDTMYWYKQDSKKFLKIMFSYNNKELIINETVPNRFSPKSPDKAHLNLHINSLELGDSAVYFCASSQGRTGYQPQHFGDGTRLSIL.

V is TRBV2 and J is TRBJ1-2, with unresolved D. Trimming cost V 2 bases and J 8 bases, with 15 bases left between them. Germline V gene data show CDR1 as SNHLY and CDR2 as FYNNEI. CDR3 length equals 14 residues. The CDR3 DNA follows: TGTGCCAGCAGTGAACCCTACCCCAGAGACGGCTACACCTTC. This sequence encodes CASSEPYPRDGYTF.

The chain carries TRBV28 and TRBJ2-2; possible D gene TRBD2, 5 bases. This CDR3 comprises 13 residues. V shed 3 bases and J shed 7 bases, with 9 bases lying between them. Per germline, CDR1 MDHEN and CDR2 SYDVKM. The CDR3 loop is CASSLRAHGELFF. CDR3 nucleotide sequence: TGTGCCAGCAGTTTGAGGGCCCACGGGGAGCTGTTTTTT.

Note on this clonotype: The conserved final phenylalanine or tryptophan is absent from the CDR3, which likely points to a read error. No DNA is shown, since the ends of the CDR3 on it are uncertain; the CDR3 is the one TCRdb lists. The chain employs TRBV29-1 and TRBJ2-7; TRBD1, as called in the table, went unchecked against the DNA. With termini counted, the CDR3 has 11 amino acids. Germline V gene lookup returns CDR1 SQVTM and CDR2 ANQGSEA. CDR3 residues: CSVDLLGQTLI.

The chain joins TRBV12-3 or TRBV12-4 to TRBJ2-7; D uncertain. The length of the CDR3 is 10 residues. V gave up 3 bases and J gave up 10 bases, with 7 bases separating them. The CDR3 spells CASSFWSQYF. In DNA, the CDR3 is TGTGCCAGCAGTTTCTGGTCCCAGTACTTC.